The sequence of this T cell receptor beta chain was determined in a study of T cell repertoires in cytomegalovirus infection. Study as a whole: Public TCR beta signatures were indicative of both CMV infection and a matching HLA type. Study-wide findings and caveats: The response measured ex vivo was dominated by TCR beta clonotypes (HLA-C-restricted and CMV-specific).

TCRdb processed the reads anew with MiXCR; each CDR3 protein has one entry. This table holds about 280,000 distinct CDR3 sequences, under 25% found once. Comments on this clonotype: Its cognate antigen is unknown.

The CDR3 totals 16 residues. Trimming at V came to 0 bases and at J to 9 bases, leaving 4 bases not matched to a gene. Germline V lookup: CDR1 ENHRY, CDR2 SYGVKD. Source: cultured PBMCs, taken from culture after CMV antigen stimulation. The J gene is TRBJ2-1, the V gene TRBV10-3, with 14 nucleotides matching TRBD2. The sequence came from a human donor in good health (CMV status not recorded). Some clones in this sample may be carry-over from other donors' samples. This chain's CDR3 is CAISESGTSGRVEQFF. In nucleotides, the CDR3 is TGTGCCATCAGTGAGTCGGGGACTAGCGGGAGAGTTGAGCAGTTCTTC.